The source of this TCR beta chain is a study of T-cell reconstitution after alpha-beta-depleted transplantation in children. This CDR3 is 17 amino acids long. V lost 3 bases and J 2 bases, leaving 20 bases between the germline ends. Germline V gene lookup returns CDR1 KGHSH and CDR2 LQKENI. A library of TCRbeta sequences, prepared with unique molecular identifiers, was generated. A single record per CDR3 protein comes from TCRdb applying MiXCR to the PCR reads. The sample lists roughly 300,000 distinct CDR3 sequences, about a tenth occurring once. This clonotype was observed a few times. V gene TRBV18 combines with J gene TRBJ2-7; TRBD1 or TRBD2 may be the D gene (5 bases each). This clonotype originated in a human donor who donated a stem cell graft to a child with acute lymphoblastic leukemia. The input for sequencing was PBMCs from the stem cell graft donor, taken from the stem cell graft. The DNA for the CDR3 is TGTGCCAGCTCACCCAAAATACCACGGGACGGTACCTACGAGCAGTACTTC. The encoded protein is CASSPKIPRDGTYEQYF.